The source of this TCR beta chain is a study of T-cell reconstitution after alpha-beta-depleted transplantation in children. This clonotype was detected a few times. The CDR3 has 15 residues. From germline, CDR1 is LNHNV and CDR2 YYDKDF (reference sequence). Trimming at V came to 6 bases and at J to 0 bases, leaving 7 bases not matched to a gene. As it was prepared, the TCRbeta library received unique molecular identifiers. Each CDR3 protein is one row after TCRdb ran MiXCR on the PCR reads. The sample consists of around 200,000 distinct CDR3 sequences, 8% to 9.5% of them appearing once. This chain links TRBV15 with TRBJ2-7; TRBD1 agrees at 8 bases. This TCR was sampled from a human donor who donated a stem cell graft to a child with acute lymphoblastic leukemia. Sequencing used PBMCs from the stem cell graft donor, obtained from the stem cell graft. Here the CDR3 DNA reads TGTGCCACCAGAAAAATACAGGGGGTCTCCTACGAGCAGTACTTC. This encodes CATRKIQGVSYEQYF. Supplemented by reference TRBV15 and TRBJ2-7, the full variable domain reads DAMVIQNPRYQVTQFGKPVTLSCSQTLNHNVMYWYQQKSSQAPKLLFHYYDKDFNNEADTPDNFQSRRPNTSFCFLDIRSPGLGDTAMYLCATRKIQGVSYEQYFGPGTRLTVT.